This entry concerns a single T cell receptor (beta chain). CDR3 size: 11 residues. Germline CDR1 is SGHRS and CDR2 is YFSETQ. V lost 4 bases to trimming and J lost 3 bases, with 5 bases between them. These data come from a study of T cell responses to AZD1222 COVID-19 vaccine. Only in-frame clones appear in the TCRdb table, and some are missing; sequencing was by immunoSEQ multiplex PCR. The table shows 57,000 or so clones, with roughly three quarters occurring only once. The specimen comprised peripheral blood, sampled on day 0 of AZD1222 vaccination. This TCR derives from an adult in good health. The chain recombines TRBV5-1 with TRBJ2-7; D remains unclear. The CDR3 DNA reads TGCGCCAGCAGCGCCAACTACGAGCAGTACTTC. It encodes CASSANYEQYF.